This entry lists 26 T cell receptor beta chains sequenced from one sample in a study of blood T cell repertoires in COVID-19. Generated by immunoSEQ multiplex PCR, the TCRdb table keeps only in-frame clones and is missing some. This table has about 260,000 clones, approximately 80% appearing once. Sequences were obtained from peripheral blood. These receptors were collected from a man between 60 and 75 years old with acute or convalescent COVID-19.

J is TRBJ2-1 and V is TRBV10-3; 7 bases line up with TRBD1. CDR1 and CDR2 from the germline V gene are ENHRY and SYGVKD. The CDR3 spans 14 residues. The ends lost 7 bases at V and 5 bases at J; junction bases unmatched: 8. Here the CDR3 DNA reads TGTGCCATCATGGGACAGACCCTAAACAATGAGCAGTTCTTC. Translating gives CAIMGQTLNNEQFF.

V and J are TRBV19 and TRBJ2-3; TRBD1 matches 8 bases. The CDR3 extends over 16 amino acids. Germline CDR1 is LNHDA and CDR2 is SQIVND (reference sequence). The J segment lost 8 bases and the V segment lost 5 bases, leaving 15 bases of the junction unmatched. CDR3 sequence: CASSPSDRANGATQYF. DNA of the CDR3: TGTGCCAGTAGTCCCTCGGACAGGGCGAACGGAGCTACGCAGTATTTT.

The CDR3 nucleotides read TGTGCCAGCAGCCCCCAGACAGGTTTAGTGGCTAATACGCAGTATTTT. Protein sequence: CASSPQTGLVANTQYF. The rearrangement links TRBV11-1 to TRBJ2-3, with a weak D call TRBD1 (6 bases). Germline values: CDR1 SGHAT, CDR2 FQDESV (reference sequence). V lost 5 bases, J lost 7 bases, and 22 bases lay in between. This CDR3 is built from 16 residues.

This chain connects TRBV7-3 to TRBJ2-5, with TRBD2 matching over 8 bases. The CDR3 contains 14 residues. The V gene's germline CDR1 is SGHTA and CDR2 FQGTGA. Losses at the gene ends were 6 bases for V and 7 bases for J; bases not matched to a gene: 10. DNA for the CDR3: TGTGCCAGCAGGGTCTCCGGGACTAGTCGGACCCAGTACTTC. It encodes CASRVSGTSRTQYF.

The genes are TRBV12-3 or TRBV12-4 and TRBJ2-2; D may be TRBD1 (5 bases). This CDR3 has 13 residues. With 2 bases removed from V and 5 bases from J, the gap between germline ends came to 6 bases. The CDR3 sequence is CASSLQGTGELFF. The CDR3 nucleotides read TGTGCCAGCAGTTTACAGGGAACCGGGGAGCTGTTTTTT.

The rearrangement links TRBV6-5 to TRBJ1-1; the D gene is possibly TRBD1 (5 bases). CDR1 and CDR2 from the germline V gene are MNHEY and SVGAGI. The CDR3 spans 13 residues. V lost 10 bases, J lost 1 base, and 13 bases lay in between. DNA of the CDR3: TGTGCCACCCATTCCGGGGGGAACACTGAAGCTTTCTTT. Its translation is CATHSGGNTEAFF.

CDR3 amino acids: CASSLTSLGFTYNEQFF. CDR3 sequence (DNA): TGTGCCAGCAGTTTGACTAGCCTAGGATTCACTTACAATGAGCAGTTCTTC. The chain recombines TRBV27 with TRBJ2-1, with TRBD2 matching 7 bases. Germline CDR1 and CDR2: MNHEY and SMNVEV (reference sequence). CDR3 length equals 17 residues. With 3 bases clipped from V and 4 bases from J, the junction kept 12 bases outside the gene matches.

This chain joins TRBV12-3 or TRBV12-4 and TRBJ1-3; D ambiguous. Trimming removed 8 bases from V and 1 base from J, with 6 bases in between. There are 12 residues in the CDR3. DNA of the CDR3: TGTGCCAGCTTTGAGTCTGGAAACACCATATATTTT. Translating gives CASFESGNTIYF.

The chain has TRBV5-4 and TRBJ2-7; 10 nucleotides align to TRBD2. The CDR3 runs 16 residues. The ends lost 0 bases at V and 2 bases at J; junction bases unmatched: 5. Germline V CDR1 and CDR2: SGHNT, YYREEE (reference sequence). The CDR3 DNA follows: TGTGCCAGCAGCTTGGGGGGAGCGGGAGGGCCCTACGAGCAGTACTTC. Translated: CASSLGGAGGPYEQYF.

V usage is TRBV19 and J usage is TRBJ2-1; D is ambiguous. This CDR3 has 12 residues. Germline V gene sequence: CDR1 LNHDA, CDR2 SQIVND (reference sequence). V was clipped by 3 bases and J by 6 bases, with 6 bases between them. This CDR3 is CASSMAVNEQFF. The CDR3 coding sequence is TGTGCCAGTAGTATGGCAGTCAATGAGCAGTTCTTC.

The rearrangement uses TRBV15 and TRBJ2-7; TRBD2 matches 7 bases. The V segment lost 0 bases and the J segment 3 bases; nucleotides outside the gene matches: 17. The germline gives CDR1 LNHNV, CDR2 YYDKDF (reference sequence). This CDR3 has 19 amino acids. For the CDR3, the DNA is TGTGCCACCAGCAGAGAGGTCTTCCGGCTAGCGGCATACGGCTACGAGCAGTACTTC. Protein product: CATSREVFRLAAYGYEQYF.

The chain has TRBV5-1 and TRBJ2-2; TRBD2 matches 7 bases. V was pared by 4 bases and J by 6 bases, with 6 bases of the junction left unmatched. Per germline, CDR1 SGHRS and CDR2 YFSETQ. The CDR3 consists of 14 residues. CDR3 in amino acids: CASSKGGLSGELFF. Written as DNA, the CDR3 is TGCGCCAGCAGCAAGGGAGGGCTGTCCGGGGAGCTGTTTTTT. The full variable domain, in which reference TRBV5-1 and TRBJ2-2 provide the parts outside the CDR3, is KAGVTQTPRYLIKTRGQQVTLSCSPISGHRSVSWYQQTPGQGLQFLFEYFSETQRNKGNFPGRFSGRQFSNSRSEMNVSTLELGDSALYLCASSKGGLSGELFFGEGSRLTVL.

V usage is TRBV7-2 and J usage is TRBJ1-2, with 10 positions matching TRBD1. This CDR3 is built from 17 residues. From germline, CDR1 is SGHTA and CDR2 FQGNSA. The V segment lost 5 bases and the J segment 5 bases; nucleotides outside the gene matches: 14. The CDR3 spells CASSTAGGPGQGYGYTF. CDR3 coding DNA: TGTGCCAGCAGCACCGCGGGCGGACCGGGACAGGGGTATGGCTACACCTTC.

This chain uses TRBV11-3 with TRBJ2-3; TRBD2 matches at 13 bases. The V segment lost 5 bases and the J segment 3 bases; nucleotides outside the gene matches: 5. CDR3 size: 16 residues. The germline V gene encodes CDR1 SGHNT and CDR2 YENEEA. The CDR3 DNA reads as TGTGCCAGCAGCATCGGACTAGCGGGAGAGACAGATACGCAGTATTTT. Amino acid sequence: CASSIGLAGETDTQYF.

Of note for this clone: This CDR3 is also generated by other DNA sequences in the sample. The rearrangement uses TRBV9 and TRBJ2-2, with TRBD1 matching over 7 bases. The germline gives CDR1 SGDLS, CDR2 YYNGEE. Unmatched junction bases numbered 1, after V lost 3 bases and J lost 5 bases. CDR3 length: 13 residues. The CDR3 region has the DNA TGTGCCAGCAGCGCCAGGGGGACCGGGGAGCTGTTTTTT. Amino acids: CASSARGTGELFF.

This clone appeared a few times. The V gene is TRBV9, the J gene TRBJ1-3; D gene unclear. This CDR3 region has 13 residues. V lost 0 bases, J lost 4 bases, and 5 bases lay in between. CDR1 and CDR2 (germline): SGDLS, YYNGEE. The CDR3 coding sequence is TGTGCCAGCAGCGTAGGGGAGGGAAACACCATATATTTT. Its protein is CASSVGEGNTIYF.

This clone was seen a few times. This sequence joins TRBV5-4 and TRBJ1-3; D remains unclear. The length of the CDR3 is 17 residues. Germline loops: CDR1 SGHNT, CDR2 YYREEE (reference sequence). Trimming cost V 0 bases and J 2 bases, with 15 bases left between them. DNA for the CDR3: TGTGCCAGCAGCTTGGAGCCCATCGGGAATCCTGGAAACACCATATATTTT. This codes for CASSLEPIGNPGNTIYF.

The chain couples TRBV5-1 to TRBJ2-1, with TRBD2 identical over 12 bases. The CDR3 length is 16 residues. Trimming cost V 4 bases and J 7 bases; bases outside gene matches: 9. CDR1 and CDR2 (germline): SGHRS, YFSETQ. The CDR3 loop reads CASSVPGLAGYNEQFF. CDR3 nucleotides: TGCGCCAGCAGCGTACCGGGACTAGCGGGTTATAATGAGCAGTTCTTC.

This chain joins TRBV6-9 and TRBJ2-5; perhaps TRBD2 as D (5 bases). The CDR3 has 14 residues. In germline, CDR1 is MNHGY, CDR2 SVAAGI. V was shortened by 1 base and J by 3 bases, with 9 bases between the two germline ends. The CDR3 region is CASSYLPGKETQYF. The DNA of the CDR3 is TGTGCCAGCAGTTATTTGCCGGGAAAAGAGACCCAGTACTTC.

This chain connects TRBV27 to TRBJ1-1; D is possibly TRBD1 (5 bases). V dropped 2 bases and J dropped 5 bases, with 12 bases sitting between them. CDR1 and CDR2 from the germline V gene are MNHEY and SMNVEV (reference sequence). CDR3 length: 14 residues. The DNA for the CDR3 is TGTGCCAGCAGTTTACGCGCAGGGTGGACTGAAGCTTTCTTT. It specifies CASSLRAGWTEAFF.

A note on this clone: Mismatch with germline at one junction end may stem from a read error. The V gene is TRBV4-2, the J gene TRBJ1-6; D is ambiguous. The V gene's germline CDR1 is LGHNA and CDR2 YNFKEQ. The CDR3 runs to 17 residues. The CDR3 sequence is CASSQEGVRSYNSALHF. The CDR3 DNA is TGTGCCAGCAGCCAAGAGGGCGTCAGGTCCTATAATTCAGCCCTCCACTTT.

The sample holds a few counts of this clone. This sequence joins TRBV20-1 and TRBJ1-5; D is perhaps TRBD1 (6 bases). With 3 bases removed from V and 7 bases from J, the gap between germline ends came to 16 bases. Germline V lookup: CDR1 DFQATT, CDR2 SNEGSKA (reference sequence). The CDR3 runs 14 residues. The CDR3 spells CSASPRTAGQPQHF. The CDR3, as DNA: TGCAGTGCTAGTCCTCGGACAGCCGGGCAGCCCCAGCATTTT.

This chain connects TRBV28 to TRBJ1-5; no firm D call. V was shortened by 6 bases and J by 2 bases, with 17 bases between the two germline ends. Germline V gene sequence: CDR1 MDHEN, CDR2 SYDVKM. The CDR3 spans 16 residues. CDR3 coding DNA: TGTGCCAGCAGCAACCCCCGGGTGACGGGCAATCAGCCCCAGCATTTT. Translated, it gives CASSNPRVTGNQPQHF.

This chain joins TRBV10-3 and TRBJ2-7; the D gene is possibly TRBD1 (5 bases). From germline, CDR1 is ENHRY and CDR2 SYGVKD. Deletions cut 7 bases from V and 2 bases from J, with 15 bases between. CDR3 length equals 14 residues. The CDR3 here is CAITPRETTYEQYF. The CDR3 coding sequence is TGTGCCATCACCCCCAGGGAAACTACCTACGAGCAGTACTTC.

The genes are TRBV5-1 and TRBJ1-2; no firm D call. The CDR3 contains 13 residues. CDR1 and CDR2 (germline): SGHRS, YFSETQ. V lost 0 bases and J 7 bases, leaving 10 bases between the germline ends. The CDR3 DNA sequence: TGCGCCAGCAGCTTGGATGGGCAGTTTGGCTACACCTTC. It codes for CASSLDGQFGYTF.

The chain has TRBV4-1 and TRBJ2-3; TRBD2 agrees at 11 bases. The germline V gene has CDR1 MGHRA and CDR2 YSYEKL. The CDR3 has 16 amino acids. V lost 4 bases, J lost 8 bases, and 11 bases stayed unmatched. CDR3 sequence: CASSRLLAGVHGTQYF. CDR3 nucleotides: TGCGCCAGCAGCCGATTACTAGCGGGAGTACATGGTACGCAGTATTTT.